This T cell receptor (beta chain) is drawn from a study of CD8 T cells in Susac syndrome. Germline lookup yields CDR1 SGHRS and CDR2 YFSETQ. Trimming left V 1 base short and J 1 base short, with 8 bases between. The CDR3 runs 14 residues. Reverse transcription of roughly 0.45 to 1 ug RNA used random hexamers. TCRdb processed the immunoSEQ multiplex PCR reads anew with MiXCR; each CDR3 protein has one entry. The sample lists a few hundred thousand distinct CDR3 sequences, approximately 85% seen once, with around 0.2% in the top ten. This chain joins TRBV5-1 and TRBJ1-1; D is uncertain. Sequenced material: CD8+ T cells from PBMCs. This sequence was found in a human donor with multiple sclerosis. The CDR3 loop is CASSLPQSNTEAFF. The CDR3 DNA follows: TGCGCCAGCAGCTTGCCGCAGTCGAACACTGAAGCTTTCTTT.